Below, 12 T cell receptor beta chains from the same sample are listed, as sequenced in a study of blood T cell repertoires in COVID-19. Some clones are missing from TCRdb's copy, which holds only in-frame ones; the method was immunoSEQ multiplex PCR. The sample lists roughly 250,000 clones; roughly 81% were seen once. Sequenced input: peripheral blood. The origin of the receptors is a man in his forties or fifties with acute or convalescent COVID-19.

The J gene is TRBJ2-5, the V gene TRBV14; no firm D call. The V and J ends lost 0 bases and 1 base respectively, with 9 bases between them. Germline V gene sequence: CDR1 SGHDN, CDR2 FVKESK. CDR3 length equals 15 residues. The CDR3 is CASSQDGSLQETQYF. Written as DNA, the CDR3 is TGTGCCAGCAGCCAAGATGGCAGTCTCCAAGAGACCCAGTACTTC.

CDR3 sequence: CASSLALSGTGSYEQYF. Written as DNA, the CDR3 is TGTGCCAGCAGTTTAGCCTTATCCGGGACAGGGAGCTACGAGCAGTACTTC. This sequence joins TRBV28 and TRBJ2-7; TRBD1 matches 9 bases. Trimming at V came to 2 bases and at J to 3 bases, leaving 11 bases not matched to a gene. CDR3 length equals 17 residues. Germline CDR1 and CDR2: MDHEN and SYDVKM.

The chain has TRBV7-9 and TRBJ2-5; TRBD2 agrees at 10 bases. The length of the CDR3 is 13 residues. Trimming took 5 bases from V and 5 from J; bases not matched to a gene: 2. Germline loops: CDR1 SEHNR, CDR2 FQNEAQ (reference sequence). Here the CDR3 reads CASSILAGETQYF. Written as DNA, the CDR3 is TGTGCCAGCAGCATACTAGCGGGGGAGACCCAGTACTTC. The full variable domain, with the rest looked up from reference TRBV7-9 and TRBJ2-5, is DTGVSQNPRHKITKRGQNVTFRCDPISEHNRLYWYRQTLGQGPEFLTYFQNEAQLEKSRLLSDRFSAERPKGSFSTLEIQRTEQGDSAMYLCASSILAGETQYFGPGTRLLVL.

The V gene is TRBV9, the J gene TRBJ1-4, with D unresolved. Germline V gene sequence: CDR1 SGDLS, CDR2 YYNGEE. The CDR3 consists of 16 residues. V was trimmed by 0 bases and J by 8 bases, leaving 17 bases between them. The DNA of the CDR3 is TGTGCCAGCAGCGTAGGAGGACCGGGGAGAAACGAAAAACTGTTTTTT. It codes for CASSVGGPGRNEKLFF.

This clone came up once. The genes are TRBV27 and TRBJ2-3, with TRBD2 matching 10 bases. The CDR3 contains 15 residues. J lost 4 bases, V lost 8 bases, and 9 bases had no gene match. Germline values: CDR1 MNHEY, CDR2 SMNVEV (reference sequence). The CDR3 nucleotides read TGTGCCAGCGCCGTGAGCGGGGGGGCCCCAGATACGCAGTATTTT. Amino acid sequence: CASAVSGGAPDTQYF.

The CDR3 DNA follows: TGTGCCAGCTCAGGGGGGACAGGGCGTCCCGGCGAGCAGTACTTC. Amino acid sequence: CASSGGTGRPGEQYF. The chain recombines TRBV18 with TRBJ2-7; TRBD1 matches 9 bases. J was trimmed by 6 bases and V by 5 bases; bases with no gene match: 11. CDR1 and CDR2 (germline): KGHSH, LQKENI. The CDR3 is 15 residues long.

This chain links TRBV20-1 with TRBJ1-1; no definite D call. V lost 7 bases and J 3 bases, leaving 9 bases between the germline ends. The CDR3 has 11 residues. The germline V gene encodes CDR1 DFQATT and CDR2 SNEGSKA (reference sequence). The CDR3 sequence: CSVRSDTEAFF. The CDR3 DNA reads as TGCAGTGTTCGGTCGGACACTGAAGCTTTCTTT.

This clone was seen once. V is TRBV10-3 and J is TRBJ2-7; tentatively, D is TRBD2 (6 bases). V was cut by 7 bases and J by 2 bases, with 15 bases left in between. Germline CDR1 reads ENHRY; CDR2 reads SYGVKD. The CDR3 covers 14 residues. The CDR3 DNA follows: TGTGCCATCACCGAAGGTAGCGGAACCTACGAGCAGTACTTC. Translating it yields CAITEGSGTYEQYF.

The J gene is TRBJ2-5, the V gene TRBV5-1, with 8 bases aligning to TRBD1. Germline V gives CDR1 SGHRS, CDR2 YFSETQ. The CDR3 spans 15 residues. The V gene end was trimmed by 2 bases and the J gene end by 4 bases; junction bases not matched to a gene: 7. The DNA for the CDR3 is TGCGCCAGCAGCTTAGGACAGGGTGTCTTAGAGACCCAGTACTTC. Amino acid sequence: CASSLGQGVLETQYF.

The CDR3 loop reads CASSLGVATEAFF. CDR3 DNA: TGTGCCAGCAGCTTAGGAGTAGCCACTGAAGCTTTCTTT. The chain is built from TRBV11-3 and TRBJ1-1; no definite D call. V dropped 1 base and J dropped 4 bases, with 7 bases sitting between them. The CDR3 length is 13 residues. In germline, CDR1 is SGHNT, CDR2 YENEEA.

J is TRBJ1-2 and V is TRBV5-8; D uncertain. This CDR3 has 13 residues. Germline V gene lookup returns CDR1 SGHTS and CDR2 YDEGEE. The V and J ends lost 5 bases and 8 bases respectively, with 16 bases between them. CDR3 sequence: CASSLRAGNGYTF. The CDR3 DNA is TGTGCCAGCAGTTTACGGGCCGGGAACGGCTACACCTTC.

The genes are TRBV5-1 and TRBJ1-1; no definite D call. Germline lookup yields CDR1 SGHRS and CDR2 YFSETQ. This CDR3 comprises 14 residues. Trimming took 0 bases from V and 1 from J, leaving 7 bases between them. CDR3 sequence: CASSLDNWNTEAFF. CDR3 DNA sequence: TGCGCCAGCAGCTTGGATAACTGGAACACTGAAGCTTTCTTT.